Listed here are 26 T cell receptor beta chains from one sample, sequenced in a study of beta chain features in type 1 diabetes. Study-wide results and limits: Shorter TCRB CDR3s, moderately but significantly so, were found in Type 1 diabetes patients in all four CD4+ subsets.

These receptors have no known antigen. As every portion of the isolated RNA was reverse transcribed, the sequencing read expressed TCRB transcripts. Here immunoSEQ multiplex PCR was the method, and the copy in TCRdb shows in-frame clones only, minus some. The sample has around 70,000 clones, nearly 50% seen once. The sequencing sample was made of central memory CD4+ T cells from blood. The receptors shown here come from a man aged 25 to 45 with type 1 diabetes.

V gene TRBV6-5 combines with J gene TRBJ2-3, with 15 bases aligning to TRBD2. Germline trimming cut 4 bases from V and 7 bases from J; bases unmatched to any gene: 3. Germline V CDR1 and CDR2: MNHEY, SVGAGI. The CDR3 loop spans 15 amino acids. CDR3: CASSSGLAGGHTQYF. For the CDR3, the DNA is TGTGCCAGCAGTTCGGGACTAGCGGGGGGCCATACGCAGTATTTT.

V usage is TRBV18 and J usage is TRBJ2-5; 11 bases are shared with TRBD1. The J call may not be correct, given that the DNA end is closer to TRBJ2-7. Per germline, CDR1 KGHSH and CDR2 LQKENI. This CDR3 has 14 residues. The CDR3 spells CASSTGQGAYEQYF. Here the CDR3 DNA reads TGTGCCAGCTCAACCGGACAGGGGGCATACGAGCAGTACTTC.

V usage is TRBV19 and J usage is TRBJ1-2; tentatively, D is TRBD1 (5 bases). The CDR3 contains 15 residues. Germline V CDR1 and CDR2: LNHDA, SQIVND (reference sequence). The germline V and J ends were trimmed by 4 bases and 1 base, with 13 bases remaining between them. The CDR3 coding sequence is TGTGCCAGTAGTAATCGGGACGGGAGTAACTATGGCTACACCTTC. This translates into CASSNRDGSNYGYTF.

V is TRBV10-3 and J is TRBJ1-1; a possible D gene is TRBD1 (6 bases). The V end lost 7 bases, the J end lost 1 base, and 13 bases lay between the germline ends. The CDR3 has 14 residues. CDR1 and CDR2 from the germline V gene are ENHRY and SYGVKD. The CDR3 DNA sequence: TGTGCCATCAACCAACAGGGTGAGAACACTGAAGCTTTCTTT. Protein product: CAINQQGENTEAFF.

This clone turned up a few times. The chain combines TRBV7-2 with TRBJ2-1, with 10 bases fitting TRBD2. V lost 7 bases and J lost 7; bases outside the gene matches: 10. Looked up from germline, CDR1 is SGHTA and CDR2 is FQGNSA. This CDR3 contains 15 residues. This chain's CDR3 is CASIRASGSGNEQFF. Here the CDR3 DNA reads TGTGCCAGCATCCGAGCTAGCGGGAGCGGTAATGAGCAGTTCTTC. The full variable domain, with the rest looked up from reference TRBV7-2 and TRBJ2-1, is GAGVSQSPSNKVTEKGKDVELRCDPISGHTALYWYRQSLGQGLEFLIYFQGNSAPDKSGLPSDRFSAERTGGSVSTLTIQRTQQEDSAVYLCASIRASGSGNEQFFGPGTRLTVL.

This clone was counted only a few times. V is TRBV7-9 and J is TRBJ2-5; D is perhaps TRBD1 (6 bases). The ends were cut back, 5 bases at V and 4 bases at J, with 17 bases in the middle. The CDR3 has 15 amino acids. In germline, CDR1 is SEHNR, CDR2 FQNEAQ (reference sequence). CDR3 in DNA: TGTGCCAGCAGCCCCGGGCAGGGGCCCGCAGAGACCCAGTACTTC. Its protein product is CASSPGQGPAETQYF.

V and J are TRBV7-8 and TRBJ2-1, with a weak D call TRBD2 (5 bases). CDR1 and CDR2 (germline): SGHVS, FQNEAQ. V was cut by 9 bases and J by 9 bases, with 24 bases left in between. This CDR3 comprises 15 residues. The CDR3 DNA is TGTGCCAGACCTCCCGAGACGAGGGATCGTGGTGAGCAGTTCTTC. Amino acid sequence: CARPPETRDRGEQFF.

In its sample, this clone was seen a few times. V gene TRBV7-9 combines with J gene TRBJ2-5; 9 bases align to TRBD2. Losses at the gene ends were 3 bases for V and 5 bases for J; bases not matched to a gene: 4. Germline V gives CDR1 SEHNR, CDR2 FQNEAQ (reference sequence). This CDR3 spans 14 amino acids. The CDR3 loop reads CASSLRGGIETQYF. In nucleotides, the CDR3 is TGTGCCAGCAGCTTGCGGGGGGGAATCGAGACCCAGTACTTC.

The chain uses TRBV5-1 and TRBJ1-6; 9 bases are shared with TRBD1. Trimming removed 1 base from V and 6 bases from J; junction bases left unmatched: 2. Germline V CDR1 and CDR2: SGHRS, YFSETQ. CDR3 length: 15 residues. DNA for the CDR3: TGCGCCAGCAGCTTGCGACAGGGGGGTAATTCACCCCTCCACTTT. Protein sequence: CASSLRQGGNSPLHF.

This chain joins TRBV19 and TRBJ2-5, with D unclear. This CDR3 contains 14 residues. Trimming left V 0 bases short and J 5 bases short, with 10 bases between. Germline loops: CDR1 LNHDA, CDR2 SQIVND (reference sequence). CDR3 amino acids: CASSIDGSRETQYF. CDR3 nucleotides: TGTGCCAGTAGTATAGATGGGTCTAGGGAGACCCAGTACTTC.

The chain combines TRBV10-2 with TRBJ2-7; tentatively, D is TRBD2 (5 bases). The germline gives CDR1 WSHSY, CDR2 SAAADI. The CDR3 runs 12 residues. V gave up 6 bases and J gave up 4 bases, with 10 bases separating them. CDR3 in DNA: TGCGCCAGCAGGGGGAGTTGGTACGAGCAGTACTTC. This codes for CASRGSWYEQYF.

The chain is built from TRBV10-2 and TRBJ2-2, with 7 bases lining up with TRBD1. From germline, CDR1 is WSHSY and CDR2 SAAADI. The V segment lost 11 bases and the J segment 6 bases; nucleotides outside the gene matches: 9. This CDR3 region has 13 residues. The CDR3, as DNA: TGCGCCGGGGGACAGACCGGCGCCGGGGAGCTGTTTTTT. Protein: CAGGQTGAGELFF.

The V gene is TRBV13, the J gene TRBJ1-2; 8 bases are a match to TRBD1. The V and J ends lost 5 bases and 3 bases, in that order; junction bases with no gene match: 5. The CDR3 totals 14 residues. CDR1 PRHDT and CDR2 FYEKMQ come from the germline V gene (reference sequence). The CDR3, as DNA: TGTGCCAGCAGCAAGGACAGGGAGGACTATGGCTACACCTTC. As protein: CASSKDREDYGYTF.

This chain connects TRBV7-2 to TRBJ1-1, with a tentative D call TRBD1 (6 bases). Trimming removed 6 bases at V and 8 bases at J, with 10 bases between. The CDR3 extends over 11 amino acids. The germline CDR1 and CDR2 sequences are SGHTA and FQGNSA. The CDR3 DNA sequence: TGTGCCAGCAGAAGGGGGTTGGAAGCTTTCTTT. Translation: CASRRGLEAFF.

The sample holds a few counts of this clone. V gene TRBV25-1 combines with J gene TRBJ1-4; D gene uncertain. This CDR3 has 14 residues. The germline V gene has CDR1 MGHDK and CDR2 SYGVNS. Trimming left V 3 bases short and J 3 bases short, with 8 bases between. The CDR3 DNA reads TGTGCCAGCAGTGAGTGGGCAGCTAATGAAAAACTGTTTTTT. This gives the protein CASSEWAANEKLFF.

The chain combines TRBV6-1 with TRBJ1-5; 9 positions match TRBD1. The V gene's germline CDR1 is MNHNS and CDR2 SASEGT. J lost 7 bases, V lost 10 bases, and 11 bases had no gene match. This CDR3 comprises 14 residues. In nucleotides, the CDR3 is TGTGCCATCCGGGGACAGGGACCAGGGCAGCCCCAGCATTTT. Its protein product is CAIRGQGPGQPQHF.

The gene calls are TRBV2 and TRBJ1-1, with 7 bases matching TRBD1. The CDR3 extends over 14 amino acids. Germline assignment: CDR1 SNHLY and CDR2 FYNNEI. Trimming took 6 bases from V and 1 from J; bases not matched to a gene: 5. The CDR3 DNA reads as TGTGCCAGCAGCTCCGAGGGGGCGAACACTGAAGCTTTCTTT. Its protein is CASSSEGANTEAFF.

This clone was detected a few times. This chain connects TRBV15 to TRBJ2-1; the D gene is possibly TRBD1 (6 bases). Deletions cut 0 bases from V and 8 bases from J, with 14 bases between. Germline V gene data show CDR1 as LNHNV and CDR2 as YYDKDF (reference sequence). CDR3 size: 15 residues. The CDR3 DNA sequence: TGTGCCACCAGCAGAGATAAGGGGGAGTACGATGAGCAGTTCTTC. This translates into CATSRDKGEYDEQFF.

The V and J genes are TRBV29-1 and TRBJ2-7, with TRBD2 matching over 8 bases. Trimming removed 1 base from V and 6 bases from J; junction bases left unmatched: 8. The CDR3 is made up of 14 amino acids. CDR1 and CDR2 (germline): SQVTM, ANQGSEA. The CDR3 loop is CSVEAGGLEGEQYF. CDR3 in DNA: TGCAGCGTTGAAGCGGGGGGGCTCGAGGGCGAGCAGTACTTC.

The chain carries TRBV30 and TRBJ1-3, with a possible D match to TRBD1 (6 bases). V lost 3 bases to trimming and J lost 8 bases, with 14 bases between them. The CDR3 is made up of 13 amino acids. CDR1 and CDR2 from the germline V gene are GTSNPN and SVGIG (reference sequence). CDR3 DNA sequence: TGTGCCTGGAGAGGGACATCCACGGACACCATATATTTT. Translation gives CAWRGTSTDTIYF.

This clone was found a few times. The genes are TRBV18 and TRBJ1-4; TRBD1 aligns across 12 bases. This CDR3 region has 17 residues. V shed 0 bases and J 3 bases; nucleotides not matched to a gene: 2. Germline CDR1 is KGHSH and CDR2 is LQKENI. The CDR3 DNA is TGTGCCAGCTCACCACCGGGGACAGGGGGCTCTAATGAAAAACTGTTTTTT. It codes for CASSPPGTGGSNEKLFF.

This clone has a handful of counts. The chain combines TRBV5-1 with TRBJ2-3, with D possibly TRBD1 on 6 matching bases. CDR1 and CDR2 from the germline V gene are SGHRS and YFSETQ. The CDR3 loop spans 14 amino acids. Deletions cut 4 bases from V and 3 bases from J, with 12 bases between. In DNA, the CDR3 is TGCGCCAGCAGCCGTAACACAGGGACAGATACGCAGTATTTT. Its translation is CASSRNTGTDTQYF.

This clone was detected only a few times. The CDR3 reads CASSLAGTGGNSPLHF. The CDR3 bases are TGTGCCAGCAGCTTAGCCGGGACAGGAGGGAATTCACCCCTCCACTTT. This sequence joins TRBV7-2 and TRBJ1-6; 8 nucleotides line up with TRBD1. The germline V gene encodes CDR1 SGHTA and CDR2 FQGNSA. The CDR3 runs to 16 residues. After removal of 0 bases from V and 7 bases from J, the junction contained 5 bases not matched to a gene. The full variable domain, its missing parts supplied by reference TRBV7-2 and TRBJ1-6, is GAGVSQSPSNKVTEKGKDVELRCDPISGHTALYWYRQSLGQGLEFLIYFQGNSAPDKSGLPSDRFSAERTGGSVSTLTIQRTQQEDSAVYLCASSLAGTGGNSPLHFGNGTRLTVT.

This chain connects TRBV2 to TRBJ1-4; a possible D gene is TRBD1 (6 bases). The CDR3 runs 15 residues. V lost 2 bases, J lost 7 bases, and 14 bases lay in between. Germline V gene sequence: CDR1 SNHLY, CDR2 FYNNEI. The CDR3 protein is CASSENGGRGEKLFF. CDR3 sequence (DNA): TGTGCCAGCAGTGAAAACGGGGGGCGAGGTGAAAAACTGTTTTTT.

The chain combines TRBV4-2 with TRBJ2-5; maybe TRBD2 (6 bases). CDR1 and CDR2 from the germline V gene are LGHNA and YNFKEQ. Trimming left V 4 bases short and J 0 bases short, with 18 bases between. The CDR3 has 17 residues. CDR3 coding DNA: TGTGCCAGCAGCCCTAGGACTACTACGACTTACCAAGAGACCCAGTACTTC. It yields the protein CASSPRTTTTYQETQYF.

The V call is TRBV19, the J call TRBJ2-1; tentative D call: TRBD2 (6 bases). V lost 2 bases, J lost 1 base, and 9 bases lay in between. Germline CDR1 reads LNHDA; CDR2 reads SQIVND (reference sequence). The CDR3 is made up of 15 amino acids. CDR3: CASSITGASYNEQFF. The CDR3 coding sequence is TGTGCCAGTAGTATAACGGGAGCATCCTACAATGAGCAGTTCTTC. Full variable domain (rest looked up from reference TRBV19 and TRBJ2-1): DGGITQSPKYLFRKEGQNVTLSCEQNLNHDAMYWYRQDPGQGLRLIYYSQIVNDFQKGDIAEGYSVSREKKESFPLTVTSAQKNPTAFYLCASSITGASYNEQFFGPGTRLTVL.